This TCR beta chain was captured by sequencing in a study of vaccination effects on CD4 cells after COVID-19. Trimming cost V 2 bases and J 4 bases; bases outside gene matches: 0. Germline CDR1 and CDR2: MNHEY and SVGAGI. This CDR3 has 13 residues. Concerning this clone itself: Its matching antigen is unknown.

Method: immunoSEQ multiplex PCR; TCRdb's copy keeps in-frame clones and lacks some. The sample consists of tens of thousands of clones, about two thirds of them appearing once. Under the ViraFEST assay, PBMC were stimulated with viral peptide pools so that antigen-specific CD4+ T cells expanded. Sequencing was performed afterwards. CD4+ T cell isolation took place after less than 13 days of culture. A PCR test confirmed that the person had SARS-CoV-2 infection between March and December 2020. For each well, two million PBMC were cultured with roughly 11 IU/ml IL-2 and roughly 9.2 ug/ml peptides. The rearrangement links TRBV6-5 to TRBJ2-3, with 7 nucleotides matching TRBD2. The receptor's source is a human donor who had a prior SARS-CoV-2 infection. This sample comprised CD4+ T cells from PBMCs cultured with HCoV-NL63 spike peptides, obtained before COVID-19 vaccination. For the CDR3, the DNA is TGTGCCAGCAGTTACGGGAGGGCAGATACGCAGTATTTT. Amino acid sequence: CASSYGRADTQYF.